The 2 T cell receptor beta chains listed next were all sequenced from one sample in a study of human T cells and chemical hapten exposure. Time point meaning: patch test 1, 2 weeks after DPC sensitization. Treatment in this sample: therapeutic diphenylcyclopropenone sensitization with weekly scalp DPC. TCRdb re-derived calls from the RACE reads in MiXCR, one entry per CDR3 protein. The profile shows some 350,000 distinct CDR3 sequences, roughly 6.9% of them singletons. The sequenced sample was whole blood, obtained in connection with sensitization to the hapten diphenylcyclopropenone (DPC). Every receptor here comes from a woman younger than 30 with alopecia areata. Some clones in this sample may be carry-over from other donors' samples.

In its sample, this clonotype was seen a few times. The CDR3 DNA reads as TGTGCCACCAGTGACCAGGGATGGCACACCGGGGAGCTGTTTTTT. Residues: CATSDQGWHTGELFF. This sequence joins TRBV24-1 and TRBJ2-2; D might be TRBD1 (5 bases). The CDR3 loop spans 15 amino acids. Germline CDR1 and CDR2: KGHDR and SFDVKD. V was cut by 4 bases and J by 3 bases, with 11 bases left in between.

This clonotype has just a few counts. The chain employs TRBV4-1 and TRBJ2-1, with 11 bases aligning to TRBD2. Unmatched junction bases numbered 5, after V lost 5 bases and J lost 5 bases. Germline CDR1 reads MGHRA; CDR2 reads YSYEKL. This CDR3 has 15 amino acids. This CDR3 is CASSTGLAGNNEQFF. The CDR3 bases are TGCGCCAGCAGCACAGGACTAGCGGGCAACAATGAGCAGTTCTTC.